Here is one T cell receptor beta chain with its context. It lacks a known antigen. No much larger clone exists at a distance of one base, and base qualities are not known. PBMCs were isolated by Ficoll-Paque density gradient centrifugation. V sheds 1 base and J sheds 0 bases, leaving 15 bases between their ends. The CDR3, cysteine through phenylalanine, is 17 amino acids long. Only the CDR3 portion is preserved as DNA: 51 bases, with reading frame beginning at the first base. The germline V gene sets CDR1 to SGHVS and CDR2 to FQNEAQ. The data originate from a study of T-cell memory formation after mild COVID-19 (dated by TCRdb to the early 2020s). In terms of the full investigation: Most TCR sequence clusters were specific to one of the two donors. The cohort comprised two young, previously healthy adult volunteers, one female and one male. T-cell clones expanding and contracting after mild COVID-19 in two donors were tracked by longitudinal TCRalpha and TCRbeta repertoire sequencing. General study outcomes and caveats: Clones contracting from day 15 to 85 had balanced CD4/CD8 phenotypes, while a second wave expanding from day 15 to 37 was biased towards CD4+. SARS-CoV-2 specificity was not confirmed for the second-wave clones peaking on day 37. Contracting CD4+ clones were found mainly in CM and EM memory subsets, while CD8+ clones were enriched in EMRA. The study covered only two mild cases, and larger cohorts including severe cases with pre-infection samples were considered necessary. Some responding clones were found in pre-infection memory, which suggests that pre-existing cross-reactive memory T cells took part in the SARS-CoV-2 response.

The sequencing machine was an Illumina NovaSeq 6000. TCRalpha and TCRbeta cDNA libraries were built by 5'RACE with constant-segment primers, adding sample barcodes and unique molecular identifiers. Trizol reagent was used to extract RNA from every sample. Library amplification was performed in two PCR steps, and a second sample barcode and Illumina TruSeq adapters were introduced in the second step. The libraries were sequenced on an Illumina NovaSeq using 2 x 150 bp paired-end reads. From the authors' description of their analysis: The reads were demultiplexed and collapsed into UMI-guided consensus sequences using migec v1.2.7. With mixcr v2.1.11, UMI consensuses were aligned to TRA and TRB V and J templates and assembled into clonotypes. Expanded or contracted clonotypes were those called significant by both edgeR and NoisET, with noise models trained on biological replicates. For edgeR calls, the thresholds were a false discovery rate-adjusted p below 0.01 and a log2 fold-change of 1. As an exploratory analysis of dynamics, PCA with hierarchical clustering was applied to max-normalized trajectories of the 1000 most abundant clonotypes. Each responding clone was given a CD4 or CD8 phenotype based on the CD4+ and CD8+ repertoires, which had been sequenced separately. Clones were called with MiXCR by TCRdb after fastp trimmed the public reads at Q25, and only in-frame beta chains were retained. Each record represents a unique CDR3 protein, reported with the most common genes and DNA among its rows. These V and J calls rely on TCRdb rather than the paper's analysis. This sample gives roughly 310,000 distinct CDR3 sequences in total; less than 20% of them show up just once. The top ten clonotypes cover around a fifth of the sample.

The sequence is built from TRBV7-8 and TRBJ1-1; the D gene cannot be resolved reliably. Sequences were obtained from PBMCs or a T cell subset sorted from them (not recorded which). The TCR comes from a man younger than 35 who had mild COVID-19 (a few samples of this study predate the infection). The sample titles of this study are shuffled in the database, so cell type and time point are left out; the donor was told from shared clones. The CDR3 corresponds to CASSLGQPSVMNTEAFF. The DNA sequence is as follows: TGTGCCAGCAGCTTAGGCCAGCCCTCCGTCATGAACACTGAAGCTTTCTTT.